Following are 21 T cell receptor beta chains from one sample sequenced in a study of OX40 agonist ivuxolimab in advanced cancers. This table comes from immunoSEQ multiplex PCR, and its TCRdb copy is limited to in-frame clones, with some not included. Of 30,000 to 35,000 clones in the sample, roughly nine tenths were seen once. The sample was CD4+ or CD8+ T cells sorted from blood, taken in a trial of the OX40 agonist ivuxolimab. All receptors come from an adult with an advanced solid tumor such as melanoma, head and neck, liver or kidney cancer.

This sequence joins TRBV11-3 and TRBJ2-1, with 8 bases fitting TRBD1. J was trimmed by 4 bases and V by 5 bases; bases with no gene match: 7. The CDR3 loop spans 15 amino acids. Germline V gives CDR1 SGHNT, CDR2 YENEEA. For the CDR3, the DNA is TGTGCCAGCAGCCCGAGGACAGGGAAATACAATGAGCAGTTCTTC. Translated: CASSPRTGKYNEQFF.

This chain links TRBV25-1 with TRBJ1-2; D remains unclear. The CDR3 is 17 amino acids. Germline assignment: CDR1 MGHDK and CDR2 SYGVNS. Deletions cut 5 bases from V and 8 bases from J, with 27 bases between. The chain's CDR3 is CASSILESGRSNNGYTF. CDR3 in DNA: TGTGCCAGCAGTATCCTGGAGTCGGGCAGGAGCAACAACGGCTACACCTTC.

This clone came up once. This chain uses TRBV27 with TRBJ2-1, with D possibly TRBD2 on 6 matching bases. The CDR3 consists of 15 residues. Germline CDR1 reads MNHEY; CDR2 reads SMNVEV (reference sequence). The V gene lost 6 bases and the J gene lost 7 bases, with 19 bases spanning the gap. This chain's CDR3 is CASSRRGTGWNEQFF. The CDR3 DNA reads as TGTGCCAGCAGCCGTCGGGGGACTGGGTGGAATGAGCAGTTCTTC.

The rearrangement links TRBV5-6 to TRBJ2-5; no clear D gene. Near its end, the DNA agrees better with TRBJ2-7, so the J call may be wrong. The length of the CDR3 is 16 residues. Per germline, CDR1 SGHDT and CDR2 YYEEEE. CDR3 protein: CASSPTGRGLSYEQYF. CDR3 bases: TGTGCCAGCAGCCCCACTGGGCGCGGCCTATCCTACGAGCAGTACTTC.

This clone was seen more than once but under ten times. This chain uses TRBV6-5 with TRBJ2-7; D is possibly TRBD1 (6 bases). The V end was cut by 0 bases, the J end by 3 bases, with 12 bases between. There are 15 residues in the CDR3. Germline CDR1 MNHEY, CDR2 SVGAGI. The CDR3 bases are TGTGCCAGCAGTTACTCGGGCAGGGGCGGCTACGAGCAGTACTTC. Translating it yields CASSYSGRGGYEQYF.

The chain couples TRBV2 to TRBJ2-7; 9 bases agree with TRBD1. The CDR3 totals 14 residues. Germline CDR1 SNHLY, CDR2 FYNNEI. The V and J ends lost 3 bases and 3 bases, in that order; junction bases with no gene match: 3. The DNA for the CDR3 is TGTGCCAGCAGTGACGGACAGGGGAGCTACGAGCAGTACTTC. Protein sequence: CASSDGQGSYEQYF.

The rearrangement uses TRBV6-5 and TRBJ1-1, with TRBD1 as a possible D gene (6 bases). The germline CDR1 and CDR2 sequences are MNHEY and SVGAGI. Trimming cost V 5 bases and J 9 bases, with 16 bases left between them. This CDR3 has 13 residues. In nucleotides, the CDR3 is TGTGCCAGCAGTGGAACAACAGGGCCTCAAGCTTTCTTT. Protein: CASSGTTGPQAFF.

The rearrangement links TRBV11-2 to TRBJ2-1, with D hard to call. CDR3 size: 13 residues. Germline loops: CDR1 SGHAT, CDR2 FQNNGV. The ends were cut back, 8 bases at V and 2 bases at J, with 10 bases in the middle. The DNA for the CDR3 is TGTGCCAGCGGTGACTTTGCCTACAATGAGCAGTTCTTC. Its translation: CASGDFAYNEQFF.

The chain carries TRBV29-1 and TRBJ1-1; no firm D call. Germline assignment: CDR1 SQVTM and CDR2 ANQGSEA. The CDR3 has 11 amino acids. The V end was cut by 7 bases, the J end by 7 bases, with 13 bases between. The CDR3 spells CSARGLGEAFF. CDR3 bases: TGCAGCGCCCGAGGGCTTGGTGAAGCTTTCTTT. Full variable domain (missing parts from reference TRBV29-1 and TRBJ1-1): SAVISQKPSRDICQRGTSLTIQCQVDSQVTMMFWYRQQPGQSLTLIATANQGSEATYESGFVIDKFPISRPNLTFSTLTVSNMSPEDSSIYLCSARGLGEAFFGQGTRLTVV.

This sequence joins TRBV5-4 and TRBJ2-2, with 9 bases lining up with TRBD1. V lost 1 base, J lost 9 bases, and 7 bases stayed unmatched. Per germline, CDR1 SGHNT and CDR2 YYREEE (reference sequence). This CDR3 contains 15 residues. CDR3 sequence reads: CASSLMTGGRRELFF. In nucleotides, the CDR3 is TGTGCCAGCAGCTTGATGACAGGGGGTAGACGGGAGCTGTTTTTT.

This chain links TRBV9 with TRBJ2-3; no reliable D call. Germline V gene data show CDR1 as SGDLS and CDR2 as YYNGEE. Trimming removed 2 bases at V and 7 bases at J, with 11 bases between. The CDR3 is made up of 13 amino acids. The CDR3 protein is CASSVSDPHTQYF. CDR3 nucleotide sequence: TGTGCCAGCAGCGTGTCCGACCCCCATACGCAGTATTTT.

This clone was seen just once. This chain links TRBV5-6 with TRBJ1-1; D call uncertain. CDR3 size: 14 residues. Germline V lookup: CDR1 SGHDT, CDR2 YYEEEE. With 3 bases removed from V and 4 bases from J, the gap between germline ends came to 13 bases. The CDR3: CASSSGLHGTEAFF. In DNA form, the CDR3 reads TGTGCCAGCAGCTCGGGCCTACACGGCACTGAAGCTTTCTTT.

This clone was recorded only once. J is TRBJ2-7 and V is TRBV7-9; 9 bases line up with TRBD1. Germline values: CDR1 SEHNR, CDR2 FQNEAQ (reference sequence). After removal of 2 bases from V and 0 bases from J, the junction contained 8 bases not matched to a gene. The CDR3 covers 17 residues. The CDR3 nucleotides are TGTGCCAGCAGCTTATTGACAGGGGGGGAGAGCTCCTACGAGCAGTACTTC. Protein: CASSLLTGGESSYEQYF.

The chain recombines TRBV13 with TRBJ2-7, with 14 bases that match TRBD2. The CDR3 covers 18 residues. The V gene's germline CDR1 is PRHDT and CDR2 FYEKMQ (reference sequence). The J segment lost 0 bases and the V segment lost 4 bases, leaving 8 bases of the junction unmatched. The CDR3 sequence: CASSSAGLAGASSYEQYF. The CDR3 coding sequence is TGTGCCAGCAGCTCAGCGGGACTAGCGGGGGCCAGCTCCTACGAGCAGTACTTC. The entire variable domain, with the rest obtained from reference TRBV13 and TRBJ2-7, is as follows: AAGVIQSPRHLIKEKRETATLKCYPIPRHDTVYWYQQGPGQDPQFLISFYEKMQSDKGSIPDRFSAQQFSDYHSELNMSSLELGDSALYFCASSSAGLAGASSYEQYFGPGTRLTVT.

This chain links TRBV6-5 with TRBJ1-1; possibly TRBD1 for D (6 bases). The V and J ends lost 4 bases and 3 bases respectively, with 15 bases between them. Germline CDR1 and CDR2: MNHEY and SVGAGI. The CDR3 covers 15 residues. CDR3 coding DNA: TGTGCCAGCAGTTCCCAGGACAGTTCCCACACTGAAGCTTTCTTT. It yields the protein CASSSQDSSHTEAFF.

The chain is built from TRBV5-1 and TRBJ2-7; perhaps TRBD1 as D (5 bases). The ends were cut back, 4 bases at V and 5 bases at J, with 16 bases in the middle. In germline, CDR1 is SGHRS, CDR2 YFSETQ. The CDR3 covers 14 residues. The CDR3 DNA reads as TGCGCCAGCAGCGACCCCCTAGGGGTAGACGAGCAGTACTTC. The encoded protein is CASSDPLGVDEQYF.

The chain uses TRBV19 and TRBJ2-7; TRBD1 is a possible D gene (6 bases). Trimming removed 5 bases from V and 4 bases from J, with 12 bases in between. From germline, CDR1 is LNHDA and CDR2 SQIVND (reference sequence). This CDR3 region has 13 residues. This CDR3 is CASSAGRGYEQYF. Written as DNA, the CDR3 is TGTGCCAGTAGTGCTGGCAGGGGTTACGAGCAGTACTTC.

The CDR3 region is CATSRDPDWRQEQFF. Here the CDR3 DNA reads TGTGCCACCAGCAGAGACCCGGATTGGCGTCAGGAGCAGTTCTTC. The genes are TRBV15 and TRBJ2-1; the D is unclear. Trimming stripped 0 bases from V and 10 bases from J, with 16 bases between. CDR1 and CDR2 (germline): LNHNV, YYDKDF (reference sequence). This CDR3 has 15 amino acids.

The chain couples TRBV19 to TRBJ1-4, with D hard to call. Deletions cut 3 bases from V and 6 bases from J, with 11 bases between. CDR3 size: 14 residues. Per germline, CDR1 LNHDA and CDR2 SQIVND (reference sequence). The CDR3 spells CASSMSSGYEKLFF. CDR3 DNA sequence: TGTGCCAGTAGTATGAGTTCCGGGTATGAAAAACTGTTTTTT.

As for this clone: A junction boundary mismatches the germline segment, possibly from a read error. The chain couples TRBV10-3 to TRBJ2-5, with 7 bases fitting TRBD1. Germline V lookup: CDR1 ENHRY, CDR2 SYGVKD. The CDR3 covers 13 residues. The CDR3 reads CAISESGTVVLNF. In DNA form, the CDR3 reads TGTGCCATCAGTGAATCCGGGACAGTTGTTTTGAACTTC.

This clone was found once. The rearrangement uses TRBV7-9 and TRBJ2-1; possible D gene TRBD2, 5 bases. The CDR3 totals 14 residues. Between the trimmed V and J ends, which lost 7 bases and 8 bases, there was a span of 18 bases. Germline loops: CDR1 SEHNR, CDR2 FQNEAQ (reference sequence). As DNA, the CDR3 is TGTGCCAGCACCAAAGATCCCGGGGTTTATGAGCAGTTCTTC. It specifies CASTKDPGVYEQFF. The entire variable domain, with the rest obtained from reference TRBV7-9 and TRBJ2-1, is as follows: DTGVSQNPRHKITKRGQNVTFRCDPISEHNRLYWYRQTLGQGPEFLTYFQNEAQLEKSRLLSDRFSAERPKGSFSTLEIQRTEQGDSAMYLCASTKDPGVYEQFFGPGTRLTVL.